This TCR beta chain is from a study of T cell responses to AZD1222 COVID-19 vaccine. General study results and limits: The number of AZD1222 recipients seropositive at baseline was only five or six. A mostly white British donor set with more females was recruited, and clonal diversity was possibly underestimated. Reportedly, nearly half of unique spike TCRs recognized epitopes outside B.1.351/B.1.1.7 mutations. Without day 14 samples, only post-peak T cell repertoires were studied.

On this clone: Its antigen is unidentified.

The CDR3 sequence is 14 residues long. V lost 1 base to trimming and J lost 3 bases, with 9 bases between them. CDR1 and CDR2 (germline): MGHRA, YSYEKL. The table came from immunoSEQ multiplex PCR; TCRdb's copy has only in-frame clones and leaves some out. Of fewer than 200,000 clones listed, 88% are singletons. The material sequenced was peripheral blood, taken on day 0 of AZD1222 vaccination. The TCR was taken from an adult in good health. The chain combines TRBV4-1 with TRBJ2-5; D remains ambiguous. CDR3 loop: CASSQGARKETQYF. CDR3 DNA sequence: TGCGCCAGCAGCCAAGGGGCCCGGAAAGAGACCCAGTACTTC.